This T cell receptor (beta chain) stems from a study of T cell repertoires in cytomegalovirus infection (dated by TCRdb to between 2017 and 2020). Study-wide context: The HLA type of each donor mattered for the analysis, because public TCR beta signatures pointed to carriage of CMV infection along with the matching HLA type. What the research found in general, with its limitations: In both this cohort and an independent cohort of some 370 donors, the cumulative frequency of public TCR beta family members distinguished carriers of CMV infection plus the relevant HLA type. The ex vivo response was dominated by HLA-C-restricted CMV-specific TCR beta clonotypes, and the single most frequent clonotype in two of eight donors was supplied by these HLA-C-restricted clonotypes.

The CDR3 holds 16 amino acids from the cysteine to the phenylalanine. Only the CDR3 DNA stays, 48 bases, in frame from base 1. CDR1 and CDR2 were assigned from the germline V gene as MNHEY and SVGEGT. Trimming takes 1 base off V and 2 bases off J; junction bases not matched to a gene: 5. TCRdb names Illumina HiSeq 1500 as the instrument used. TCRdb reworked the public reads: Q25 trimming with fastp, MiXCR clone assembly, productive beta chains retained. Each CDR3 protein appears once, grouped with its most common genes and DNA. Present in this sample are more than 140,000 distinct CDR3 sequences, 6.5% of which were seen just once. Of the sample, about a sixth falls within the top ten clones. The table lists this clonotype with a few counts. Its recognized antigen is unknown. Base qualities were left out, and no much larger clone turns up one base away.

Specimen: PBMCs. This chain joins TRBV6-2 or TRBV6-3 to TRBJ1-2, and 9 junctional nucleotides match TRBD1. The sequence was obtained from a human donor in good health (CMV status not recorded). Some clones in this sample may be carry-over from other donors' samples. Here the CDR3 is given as CASSYLPGTGNYGYTF. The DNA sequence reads TGTGCCAGCAGTTACTTACCCGGGACAGGGAACTATGGCTACACCTTC.